What follows are 10 T cell receptor beta chains derived from one specimen sequenced in a study of cytomegalovirus exposure and HLA in healthy donors (dated by TCRdb to 2016 to 2017). Receptor amplification or capture employed the immunoSEQ multiplex PCR assay. A mixture of 60 forward primers for TCR Vbeta segments and 13 reverse primers for TCR Jbeta segments was used in the multiplex PCR. Imported from immuneACCESS, the table was reduced by TCRdb to in-frame sequences with V and J called. These copies leave out some clones; in studies compared against another copy, an unresolved V gene accounts for under half, and the cause of the remainder is not known. The sample table shows roughly 220,000 clones, and 70% are seen once. The ten biggest clones cover around 2.6% of the sample. The specimen was PBMCs. These receptor sequences come from a middle-aged man in good health and CMV-seropositive.

The chain carries TRBV21-1 and TRBJ2-7; no DNA check was done on the table's D call, TRBD2. TRBV21-1 is recorded as a pseudogene. The CDR3 extends over 13 amino acids. The chain's CDR3 is CASSGLAGYEQCF. The DNA for the CDR3 is TGTGCCAGCTCGGGACTAGCGGGCTACGAGCAGTGCTTC.

The chain carries TRBV19 and TRBJ1-5; D is undetermined. The V and J ends lost 0 bases and 5 bases respectively, with 5 bases between them. Germline CDR1 and CDR2: LNHDA and SQIVND (reference sequence). The CDR3 is 13 amino acids. CDR3 sequence reads: CASSIESDQPQHF. As DNA, the CDR3 is TGTGCCAGTAGTATAGAGTCAGATCAGCCCCAGCATTTT.

The rearrangement joins TRBV12-5 to TRBJ2-3; a weak D match, TRBD2 (6 bases). This CDR3 is 15 amino acids long. Trimming took off 0 bases at V and 6 bases at J, with 13 bases between the two ends. Germline CDR1 LGHNT, CDR2 FRNRAP. CDR3 in amino acids: CASGLVPEGSDTQYF. The CDR3 nucleotides are TGTGCTAGTGGTTTGGTACCGGAGGGCTCGGATACGCAGTATTTT. The full variable domain, rest sourced from reference TRBV12-5 and TRBJ2-3, is DARVTQTPRHKVTEMGQEVTMRCQPILGHNTVFWYRQTMMQGLELLAYFRNRAPLDDSGMPKDRFSAEMPDATLATLKIQPSEPRDSAVYFCASGLVPEGSDTQYFGPGTRLTVL.

The chain joins TRBV6-1 to TRBJ2-7; tentatively, D is TRBD1 (6 bases). Germline assignment: CDR1 MNHNS and CDR2 SASEGT. The CDR3 runs to 14 residues. Trimming removed 1 base at V and 2 bases at J, with 9 bases between. CDR3 DNA: TGTGCCAGCAGTGAAGGGACAGTGCCCTACGAGCAGTACTTC. Translated, it gives CASSEGTVPYEQYF.

This chain connects TRBV5-6 to TRBJ2-2; 9 nucleotides line up with TRBD1. The CDR3 covers 15 residues. V dropped 4 bases and J dropped 5; count of bases not matched to a gene: 6. Per the germline V gene, CDR1 is SGHDT and CDR2 is YYEEEE. CDR3 in DNA: TGTGCCAGCAGCGCCCGGGACAGGGTAACCGGGGAGCTGTTTTTT. This translates into CASSARDRVTGELFF.

The count of this clone is one. This sequence joins TRBV2 and TRBJ1-6, with D uncertain. V lost 3 bases, J lost 9 bases, and 15 bases lay in between. The CDR3 runs to 15 residues. Germline lookup yields CDR1 SNHLY and CDR2 FYNNEI. CDR3 protein: CASSDVGRGGSPLHF. The CDR3 DNA is TGTGCCAGCAGTGACGTTGGCAGAGGCGGTTCACCCCTCCACTTT.

This rearrangement joins TRBV5-1 to TRBJ2-6, with D maybe TRBD1 (5 bases). There are 15 residues in the CDR3. Germline V gives CDR1 SGHRS, CDR2 YFSETQ. V was shortened by 7 bases and J by 0 bases, with 11 bases between the two germline ends. The CDR3 sequence is CASSVGPSGANVLTF. For the CDR3, the DNA is TGCGCCAGCTCCGTGGGGCCCTCTGGGGCCAACGTCCTGACTTTC.

The chain has TRBV28 and TRBJ1-5; 8 bases agree with TRBD1. V lost 5 bases, J lost 2 bases, and 5 bases stayed unmatched. The germline gives CDR1 MDHEN, CDR2 SYDVKM. The CDR3 loop spans 15 amino acids. The CDR3 DNA sequence: TGTGCCAGCAGTAAAGACAGGGGAGGCAATCAGCCCCAGCATTTT. It codes for CASSKDRGGNQPQHF. Full variable domain (rest looked up from reference TRBV28 and TRBJ1-5): DVKVTQSSRYLVKRTGEKVFLECVQDMDHENMFWYRQDPGLGLRLIYFSYDVKMKEKGDIPEGYSVSREKKERFSLILESASTNQTSMYLCASSKDRGGNQPQHFGDGTRLSIL.

This clone was counted a few times. The chain employs TRBV5-6 and TRBJ2-2; tentatively, D is TRBD2 (5 bases). This CDR3 spans 16 amino acids. Trimming shortened V by 2 bases and J by 1 base, and 12 bases separated the two germline ends. Germline CDR1 SGHDT, CDR2 YYEEEE. This CDR3 is CASSFVTGLNTGELFF. CDR3 bases: TGTGCCAGCAGCTTTGTAACGGGGTTGAACACCGGGGAGCTGTTTTTT.

J is TRBJ1-2 and V is TRBV7-2; D is possibly TRBD1 (6 bases). Germline V gene sequence: CDR1 SGHTA, CDR2 FQGNSA. This CDR3 is built from 13 residues. V lost 1 base, J lost 7 bases, and 10 bases lay in between. The CDR3 loop reads CASSLVDSIGYTF. The DNA for the CDR3 is TGTGCCAGCAGCTTAGTGGACAGTATTGGCTACACCTTC.